A single sample is the source of the 9 T cell receptor beta chains below, sequenced in a study of blood T cell repertoires in COVID-19 (dated by TCRdb to about 2020). The library was produced with the immunoSEQ multiplex PCR assay. The source is immuneACCESS, and TCRdb retained only in-frame sequences with V and J called. Part of the clones is not carried over; for the studies checked, unresolved V genes explain less than half of this, and the remainder is unexplained. This sample is represented by over 250,000 clones; about four fifths of them were singletons. Jointly, the top ten make up approximately 10% of the sample. The sequencing input was peripheral blood. The source is a woman aged 45-59 years who had recovered from COVID-19.

The rearrangement joins TRBV9 to TRBJ1-6, with 7 nucleotides matching TRBD1. The CDR3 is made up of 16 amino acids. Germline-derived CDR1 and CDR2 are SGDLS and YYNGEE. The junction had 4 bases not matched to a gene; V was cut back by 0 bases and J by 4 bases. In nucleotides, the CDR3 is TGTGCCAGCAGCGTAGACCTGGGACAGTATAATTCACCCCTCCACTTT. It codes for CASSVDLGQYNSPLHF.

Remarks on this clone: The sample holds other DNA sequences that translate to the same CDR3. The chain combines TRBV29-1 with TRBJ2-3; 10 bases match TRBD2. After removal of 4 bases from V and 4 bases from J, the junction contained 5 bases not matched to a gene. Germline V gene sequence: CDR1 SQVTM, CDR2 ANQGSEA. There are 14 residues in the CDR3. CDR3 DNA: TGCAGCGTTGGGGGGCTAGCGGGAGCAGATACGCAGTATTTT. Translating gives CSVGGLAGADTQYF.

In its sample, this clone was seen once. The V call is TRBV28, the J call TRBJ1-3; D unresolved. The length of the CDR3 is 14 residues. Per germline, CDR1 MDHEN and CDR2 SYDVKM. Between the trimmed V and J ends, which lost 6 bases and 4 bases, there was a span of 13 bases. This CDR3 reads CASSPSAGGNTIYF. CDR3 DNA sequence: TGTGCCAGCAGCCCCAGCGCGGGGGGAAACACCATATATTTT.

The chain has TRBV3-1 (or the pseudogene TRBV3-2) and TRBJ2-7; D is unresolved. Per the germline V gene, CDR1 is LGHDT and CDR2 is YNNKEL (reference sequence). The CDR3 runs 14 residues. The germline V and J ends were trimmed by 2 bases and 3 bases, with 11 bases remaining between them. CDR3 sequence (DNA): TGTGCCAGCAGCCAACGGCTAGGCTTCTACGAGCAGTACTTC. It codes for CASSQRLGFYEQYF.

This clone was observed once. CDR3 sequence: CAVTGTGGSAFF. CDR3 bases: TGTGCCGTTACCGGGACAGGGGGCTCGGCTTTCTTT. V and J are TRBV10-3 and TRBJ1-1; the match to TRBD1 covers 12 bases. V shed 11 bases and J 11 bases; nucleotides not matched to a gene: 9. Germline V gene sequence: CDR1 ENHRY, CDR2 SYGVKD. The CDR3 has 12 residues.

The chain employs TRBV7-2 and TRBJ2-7, with 9 bases fitting TRBD2. V was pared by 5 bases and J by 6 bases, with 14 bases of the junction left unmatched. This CDR3 spans 16 amino acids. Germline CDR1 and CDR2: SGHTA and FQGNSA. CDR3 bases: TGTGCCAGCAGCCGGAGAGGAGGGACTAGCTTAGTCGAGCAGTACTTC. It translates to CASSRRGGTSLVEQYF.

The chain employs TRBV7-2 and TRBJ2-7, with TRBD2 identical over 11 bases. Trimming took 2 bases from V and 2 from J; bases not matched to a gene: 11. This CDR3 contains 18 residues. Germline assignment: CDR1 SGHTA and CDR2 FQGNSA. The CDR3 sequence: CASSLKEGLAVAPYEQYF. CDR3 DNA: TGTGCCAGCAGCTTAAAGGAGGGACTAGCGGTCGCTCCCTACGAGCAGTACTTC.

The rearrangement uses TRBV6-2 or TRBV6-3 and TRBJ1-4, with TRBD1 as a possible D gene (6 bases). CDR3 length: 15 amino acids. The germline V gene has CDR1 MNHEY and CDR2 SVGEGT. V was shortened by 2 bases and J by 0 bases, with 7 bases between the two germline ends. The CDR3 region has the DNA TGTGCCAGCAGTTACGGGGGCGCAACTAATGAAAAACTGTTTTTT. Translated, it gives CASSYGGATNEKLFF.

This chain links TRBV7-2 with TRBJ1-4, with no clear D. The CDR3 runs to 15 residues. Germline V gene data show CDR1 as SGHTA and CDR2 as FQGNSA. Deletions cut 4 bases from V and 7 bases from J, with 16 bases between. The CDR3 loop is CASSSLTAGFEKLFF. The CDR3, as DNA: TGTGCCAGCAGCTCACTTACAGCGGGGTTTGAAAAACTGTTTTTT.